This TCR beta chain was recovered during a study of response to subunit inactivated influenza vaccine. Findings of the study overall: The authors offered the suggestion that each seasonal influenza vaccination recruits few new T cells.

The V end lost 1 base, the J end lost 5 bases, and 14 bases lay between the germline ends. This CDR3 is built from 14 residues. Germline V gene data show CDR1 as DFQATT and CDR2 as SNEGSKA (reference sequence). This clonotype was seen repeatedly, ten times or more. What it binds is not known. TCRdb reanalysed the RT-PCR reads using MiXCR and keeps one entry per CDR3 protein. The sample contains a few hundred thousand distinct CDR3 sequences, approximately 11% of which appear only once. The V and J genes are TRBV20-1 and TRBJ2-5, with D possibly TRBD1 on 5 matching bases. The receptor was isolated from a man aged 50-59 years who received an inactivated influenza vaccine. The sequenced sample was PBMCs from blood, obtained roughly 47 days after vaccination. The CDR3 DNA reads TGCAGTGCTAGAGTTTTTCAGGGCTACGAGACCCAGTACTTC. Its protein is CSARVFQGYETQYF.